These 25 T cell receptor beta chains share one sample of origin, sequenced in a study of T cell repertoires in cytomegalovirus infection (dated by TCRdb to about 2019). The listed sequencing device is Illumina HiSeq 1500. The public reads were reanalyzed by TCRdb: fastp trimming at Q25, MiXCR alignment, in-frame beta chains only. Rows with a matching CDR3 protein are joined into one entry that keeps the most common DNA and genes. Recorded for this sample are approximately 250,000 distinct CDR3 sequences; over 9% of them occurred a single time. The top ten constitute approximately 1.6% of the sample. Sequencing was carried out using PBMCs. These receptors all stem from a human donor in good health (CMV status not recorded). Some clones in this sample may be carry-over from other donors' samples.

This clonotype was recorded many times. The CDR3 protein is CASSSSGNNQPQHF. The DNA of the CDR3 is TGTGCCAGCAGCTCCTCAGGGAACAATCAGCCCCAGCATTTT. This chain connects TRBV7-2 to TRBJ1-5, with a weak D call TRBD1 (5 bases). V was shortened by 4 bases and J by 3 bases, with 10 bases between the two germline ends. The CDR3 contains 14 residues. CDR1 is SGHTA and CDR2 is FQGNSA in the germline V gene.

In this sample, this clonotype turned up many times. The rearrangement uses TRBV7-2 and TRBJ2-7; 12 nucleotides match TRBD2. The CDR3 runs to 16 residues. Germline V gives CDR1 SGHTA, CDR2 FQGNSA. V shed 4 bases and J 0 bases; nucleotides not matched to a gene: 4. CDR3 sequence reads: CASSSWTSGASYEQYF. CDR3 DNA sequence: TGTGCCAGCAGCTCCTGGACTAGCGGGGCCTCCTACGAGCAGTACTTC. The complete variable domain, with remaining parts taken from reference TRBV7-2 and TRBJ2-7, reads GAGVSQSPSNKVTEKGKDVELRCDPISGHTALYWYRQSLGQGLEFLIYFQGNSAPDKSGLPSDRFSAERTGGSVSTLTIQRTQQEDSAVYLCASSSWTSGASYEQYFGPGTRLTVT.

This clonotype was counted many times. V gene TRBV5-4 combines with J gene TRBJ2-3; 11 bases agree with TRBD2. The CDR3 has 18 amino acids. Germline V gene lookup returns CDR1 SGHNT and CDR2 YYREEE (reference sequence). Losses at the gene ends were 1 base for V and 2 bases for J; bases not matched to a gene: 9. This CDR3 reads CASSLPMPTSGDTDTQYF. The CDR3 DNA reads TGTGCCAGCAGCTTGCCCATGCCGACTAGCGGGGACACAGATACGCAGTATTTT.

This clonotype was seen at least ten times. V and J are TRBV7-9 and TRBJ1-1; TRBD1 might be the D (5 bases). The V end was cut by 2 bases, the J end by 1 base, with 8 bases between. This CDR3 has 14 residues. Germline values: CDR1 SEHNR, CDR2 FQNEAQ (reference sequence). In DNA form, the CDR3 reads TGTGCCAGCAGCTTATGGGGGACGAACACTGAAGCTTTCTTT. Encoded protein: CASSLWGTNTEAFF.

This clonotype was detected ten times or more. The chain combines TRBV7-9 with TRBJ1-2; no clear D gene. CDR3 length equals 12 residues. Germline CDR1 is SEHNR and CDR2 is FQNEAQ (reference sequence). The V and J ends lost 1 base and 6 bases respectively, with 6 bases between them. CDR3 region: CASSLGPDGYTF. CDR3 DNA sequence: TGTGCCAGCAGCTTAGGACCGGATGGCTACACCTTC.

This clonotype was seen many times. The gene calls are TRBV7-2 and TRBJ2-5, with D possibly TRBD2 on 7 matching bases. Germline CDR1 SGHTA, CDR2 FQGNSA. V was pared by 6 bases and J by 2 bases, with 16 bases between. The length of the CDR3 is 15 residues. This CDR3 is CASRGGGGWQETQYF. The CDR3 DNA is TGTGCCAGCAGGGGGGGGGGGGGCTGGCAAGAGACCCAGTACTTC.

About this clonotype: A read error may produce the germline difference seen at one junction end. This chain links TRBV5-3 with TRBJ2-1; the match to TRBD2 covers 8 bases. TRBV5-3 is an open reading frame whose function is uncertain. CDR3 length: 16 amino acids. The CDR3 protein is CASSFGGASSYNEQFF. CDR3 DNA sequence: TGTGCCAGCAGCTTCGGGGGGGCAAGCTCCTACAATGAGCAGTTCTTC.

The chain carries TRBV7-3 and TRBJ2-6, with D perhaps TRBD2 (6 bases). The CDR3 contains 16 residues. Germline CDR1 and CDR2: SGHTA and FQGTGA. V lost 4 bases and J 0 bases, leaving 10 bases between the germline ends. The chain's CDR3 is CASSSGLPSGANVLTF. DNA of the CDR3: TGTGCCAGCAGCTCGGGACTCCCCTCTGGGGCCAACGTCCTGACTTTC. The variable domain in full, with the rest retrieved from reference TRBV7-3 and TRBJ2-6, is GAGVSQTPSNKVTEKGKYVELRCDPISGHTALYWYRQSLGQGPEFLIYFQGTGAADDSGLPNDRFFAVRPEGSVSTLKIQRTERGDSAVYLCASSSGLPSGANVLTFGAGSRLTVL.

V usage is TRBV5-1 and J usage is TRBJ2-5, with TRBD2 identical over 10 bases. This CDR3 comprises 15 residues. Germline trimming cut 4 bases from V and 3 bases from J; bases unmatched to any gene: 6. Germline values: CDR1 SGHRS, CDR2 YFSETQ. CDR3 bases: TGCGCCAGCAGCCACGGGACTAGCGAAGAAGAGACCCAGTACTTC. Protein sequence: CASSHGTSEEETQYF.

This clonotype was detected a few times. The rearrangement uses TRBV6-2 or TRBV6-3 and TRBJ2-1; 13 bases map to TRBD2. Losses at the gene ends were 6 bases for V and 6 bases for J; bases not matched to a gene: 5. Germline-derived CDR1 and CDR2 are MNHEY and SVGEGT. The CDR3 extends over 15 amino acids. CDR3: CASRTSGGVANEQFF. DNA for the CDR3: TGTGCCAGCAGAACTAGCGGGGGGGTGGCCAATGAGCAGTTCTTC.

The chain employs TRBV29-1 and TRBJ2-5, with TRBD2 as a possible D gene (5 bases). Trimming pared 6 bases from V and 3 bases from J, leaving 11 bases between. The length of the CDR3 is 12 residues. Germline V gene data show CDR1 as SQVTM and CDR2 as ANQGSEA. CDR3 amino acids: CSVEEREETQYF. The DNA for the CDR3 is TGCAGCGTGGAGGAACGCGAAGAGACCCAGTACTTC.

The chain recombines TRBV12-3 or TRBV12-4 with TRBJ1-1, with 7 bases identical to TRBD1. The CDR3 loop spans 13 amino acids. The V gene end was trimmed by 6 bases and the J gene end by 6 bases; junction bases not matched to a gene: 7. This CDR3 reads CASSKTGFAEAFF. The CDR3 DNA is TGTGCCAGCAGCAAGACAGGGTTCGCTGAAGCTTTCTTT.

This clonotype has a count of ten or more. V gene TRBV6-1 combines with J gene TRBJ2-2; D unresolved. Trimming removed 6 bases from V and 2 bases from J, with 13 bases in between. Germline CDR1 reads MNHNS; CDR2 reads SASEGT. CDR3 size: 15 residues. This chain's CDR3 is CASSLPTDNTGELFF. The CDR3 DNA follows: TGTGCCAGCAGCTTACCAACAGATAACACCGGGGAGCTGTTTTTT.

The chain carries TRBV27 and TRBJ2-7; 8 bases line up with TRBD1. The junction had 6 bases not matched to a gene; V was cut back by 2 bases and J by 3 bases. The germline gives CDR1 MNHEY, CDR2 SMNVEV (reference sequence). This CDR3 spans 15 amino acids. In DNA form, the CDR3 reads TGTGCCAGCAGTTTAGAGACAGGGGCAGTCTACGAGCAGTACTTC. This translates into CASSLETGAVYEQYF.

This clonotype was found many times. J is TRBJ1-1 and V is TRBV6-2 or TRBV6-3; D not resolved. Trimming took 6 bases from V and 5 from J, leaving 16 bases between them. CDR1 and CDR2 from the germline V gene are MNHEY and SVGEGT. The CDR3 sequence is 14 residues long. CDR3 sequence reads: CASRRRLIGTEAFF. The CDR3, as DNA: TGTGCCAGCAGGCGCAGATTAATTGGAACTGAAGCTTTCTTT.

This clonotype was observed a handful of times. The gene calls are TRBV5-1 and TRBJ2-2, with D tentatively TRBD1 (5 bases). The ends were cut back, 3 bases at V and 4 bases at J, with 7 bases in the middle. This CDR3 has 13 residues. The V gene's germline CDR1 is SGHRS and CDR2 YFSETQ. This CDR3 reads CASSSQGTGELFF. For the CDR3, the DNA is TGCGCCAGCAGCTCGCAGGGCACCGGGGAGCTGTTTTTT.

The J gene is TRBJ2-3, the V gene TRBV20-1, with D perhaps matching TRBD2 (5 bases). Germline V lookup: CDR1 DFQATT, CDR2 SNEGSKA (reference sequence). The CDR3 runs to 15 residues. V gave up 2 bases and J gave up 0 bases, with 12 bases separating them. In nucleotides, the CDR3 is TGCAGTGCTAGACTACAATGGACTAGCACAGATACGCAGTATTTT. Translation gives CSARLQWTSTDTQYF.

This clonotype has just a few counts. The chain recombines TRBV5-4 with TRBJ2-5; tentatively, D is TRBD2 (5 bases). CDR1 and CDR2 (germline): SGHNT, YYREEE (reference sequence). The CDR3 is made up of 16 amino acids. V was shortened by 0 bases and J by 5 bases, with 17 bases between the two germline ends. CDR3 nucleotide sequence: TGTGCCAGCAGCTTGGTGCTAGCACCCGAAGGGGAGACCCAGTACTTC. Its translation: CASSLVLAPEGETQYF.

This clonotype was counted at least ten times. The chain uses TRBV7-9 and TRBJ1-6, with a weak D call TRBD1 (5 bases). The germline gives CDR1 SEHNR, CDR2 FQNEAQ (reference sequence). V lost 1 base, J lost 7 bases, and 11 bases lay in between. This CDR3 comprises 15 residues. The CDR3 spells CASSLGGRGNSPLHF. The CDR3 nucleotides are TGTGCCAGCAGCTTAGGGGGACGGGGAAATTCACCCCTCCACTTT.

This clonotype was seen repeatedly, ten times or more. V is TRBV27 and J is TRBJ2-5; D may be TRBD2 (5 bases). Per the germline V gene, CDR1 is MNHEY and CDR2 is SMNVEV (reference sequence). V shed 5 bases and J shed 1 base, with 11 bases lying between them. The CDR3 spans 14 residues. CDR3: CASSPLGGQETQYF. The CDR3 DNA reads TGTGCCAGCAGTCCCCTCGGAGGCCAAGAGACCCAGTACTTC.

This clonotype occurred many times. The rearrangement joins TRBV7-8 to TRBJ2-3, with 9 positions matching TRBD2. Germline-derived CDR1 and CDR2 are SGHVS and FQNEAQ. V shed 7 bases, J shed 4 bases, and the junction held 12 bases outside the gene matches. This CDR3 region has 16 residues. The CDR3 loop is CASNRAGGPLSDTQYF. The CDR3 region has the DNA TGTGCCAGCAATCGAGCGGGGGGACCCCTCTCAGATACGCAGTATTTT.

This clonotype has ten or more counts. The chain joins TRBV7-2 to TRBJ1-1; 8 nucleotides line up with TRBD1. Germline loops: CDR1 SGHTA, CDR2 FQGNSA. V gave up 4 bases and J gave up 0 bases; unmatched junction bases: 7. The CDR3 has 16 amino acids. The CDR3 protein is CASSSTPTGVNTEAFF. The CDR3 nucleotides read TGTGCCAGCAGCTCTACGCCGACAGGGGTGAACACTGAAGCTTTCTTT.

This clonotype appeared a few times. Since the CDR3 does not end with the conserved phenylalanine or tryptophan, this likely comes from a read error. CDR3 residues: CSAPPGLRETQYL. The CDR3 DNA reads as TGCAGTGCTCCTCCGGGACTACGAGAGACCCAGTACTTA. The chain is built from TRBV20-1 and TRBJ2-5, with TRBD2 matching over 7 bases. This CDR3 comprises 13 residues. Germline-derived CDR1 and CDR2 are DFQATT and SNEGSKA (reference sequence). The J segment lost 4 bases and the V segment lost 5 bases, leaving 7 bases of the junction unmatched.

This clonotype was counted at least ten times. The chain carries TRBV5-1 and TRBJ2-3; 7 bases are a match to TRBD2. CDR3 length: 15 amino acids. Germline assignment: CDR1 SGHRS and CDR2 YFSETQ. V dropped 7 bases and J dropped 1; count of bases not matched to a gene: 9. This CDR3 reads CASATLAPGTDTQYF. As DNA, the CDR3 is TGCGCCAGCGCCACACTAGCGCCCGGCACAGATACGCAGTATTTT.

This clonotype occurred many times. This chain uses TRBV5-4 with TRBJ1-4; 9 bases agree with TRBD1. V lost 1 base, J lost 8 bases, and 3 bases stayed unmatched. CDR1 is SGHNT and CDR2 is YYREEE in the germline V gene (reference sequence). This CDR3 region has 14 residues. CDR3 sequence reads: CASSLPDRGEKLFF. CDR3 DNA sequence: TGTGCCAGCAGCTTGCCCGACAGGGGGGAAAAACTGTTTTTT.